The 32 T cell receptor beta chains presented below share a single source sample, sequenced in a study of cytomegalovirus exposure and HLA in healthy donors (dated 2017 in TCRdb). The method behind the library was the immunoSEQ multiplex PCR assay. For the multiplex PCR, a mixture combining 60 forward primers for TCR Vbeta segments and 13 reverse primers for TCR Jbeta segments was used. Here the immuneACCESS table is served through TCRdb, limited to in-frame sequences with V and J called. Missing clones are a known gap in these copies; in checked studies unresolved V genes cover under half, and the rest lacks a known reason. The sample records more than 110,000 clones, 65% to 80% of which are singletons. The ten largest clonotypes hold around 9.1% of the sample. The material sequenced was PBMCs. The origin of the receptors is a woman aged 50 to 60 in good health and CMV-seropositive.

The sample holds a few counts of this clone. This rearrangement joins TRBV5-1 to TRBJ2-2, with D possibly being TRBD1 (6 bases). Germline values: CDR1 SGHRS, CDR2 YFSETQ. V dropped 1 base and J dropped 3 bases, with 13 bases sitting between them. This CDR3 is 16 amino acids long. The CDR3 spells CASSLTGSIDTGELFF. In nucleotides, the CDR3 is TGCGCCAGCAGCTTGACAGGGAGTATTGACACCGGGGAGCTGTTTTTT.

V usage is TRBV18 and J usage is TRBJ1-5, with D possibly being TRBD1 (5 bases). The CDR3 has 14 amino acids. Trimming removed 3 bases from V and 5 bases from J, with 11 bases in between. Germline CDR1 and CDR2: KGHSH and LQKENI. CDR3 DNA: TGTGCCAGCTCACCCGGGAGAGGGGATCAGCCCCAGCATTTT. Its protein product is CASSPGRGDQPQHF.

CDR3 in amino acids: CASSFLDPSYEQYF. In DNA, the CDR3 is TGTGCCAGCAGTTTTCTAGACCCTAGCTACGAGCAGTACTTC. The chain joins TRBV28 to TRBJ2-7; D is undetermined. The germline V and J ends were trimmed by 3 bases and 3 bases, with 12 bases remaining between them. This CDR3 contains 14 residues. CDR1 is MDHEN and CDR2 is SYDVKM in the germline V gene.

The rearrangement joins TRBV5-1 to TRBJ2-1, with D possibly being TRBD2 (6 bases). Germline V gives CDR1 SGHRS, CDR2 YFSETQ. V was cut by 0 bases and J by 5 bases, with 9 bases left in between. The CDR3 loop spans 14 amino acids. CDR3 protein: CASSLVGTHNEQFF. The CDR3 DNA sequence: TGCGCCAGCAGCTTGGTCGGGACTCACAATGAGCAGTTCTTC.

The chain couples TRBV11-2 to TRBJ2-7; tentative D call: TRBD1 (5 bases). The CDR3 runs to 13 residues. V lost 5 bases to trimming and J lost 4 bases, with 12 bases between them. Germline CDR1 and CDR2: SGHAT and FQNNGV. The CDR3 is CASSRYSGYEQYF. DNA of the CDR3: TGTGCCAGCAGCCGATACTCAGGGTACGAGCAGTACTTC.

J is TRBJ1-4 and V is TRBV4-3, with D possibly matching TRBD1 (5 bases). V lost 1 base to trimming and J lost 3 bases, with 9 bases between them. Germline lookup yields CDR1 LGHNA and CDR2 YSLEER. The CDR3 runs to 15 residues. The CDR3 nucleotides read TGCGCCAGCAGCCAAGTTACAGGCCCTAATGAAAAACTGTTTTTT. Translating gives CASSQVTGPNEKLFF.

The gene calls are TRBV18 and TRBJ2-3, with 11 bases identical to TRBD2. V trimming: 3 bases; J trimming: 6 bases; junction bases outside the gene matches: 5. Germline values: CDR1 KGHSH, CDR2 LQKENI. This CDR3 has 15 residues. CDR3 residues: CASSPSGGATDTQYF. In nucleotides, the CDR3 is TGTGCCAGCTCACCTAGCGGGGGGGCCACGGATACGCAGTATTTT.

Comment on this clone: This sample includes further DNA sequences coding for the same CDR3. This chain joins TRBV19 and TRBJ2-2; possibly TRBD1 for D (5 bases). This CDR3 contains 13 residues. The germline gives CDR1 LNHDA, CDR2 SQIVND (reference sequence). Trimming removed 1 base at V and 6 bases at J, with 6 bases between. In DNA, the CDR3 is TGTGCCAGTAGTATAGCAGGGCCCGGGGAGCTGTTTTTT. This codes for CASSIAGPGELFF.

The chain uses TRBV19 and TRBJ1-2; 7 nucleotides line up with TRBD1. The V and J ends lost 3 bases and 7 bases, in that order; junction bases with no gene match: 11. The CDR3 has 15 residues. The germline V gene encodes CDR1 LNHDA and CDR2 SQIVND (reference sequence). Here the CDR3 reads CASSMGKTGWRGYTF. The CDR3 coding sequence is TGTGCCAGTAGTATGGGCAAGACAGGGTGGCGTGGCTACACCTTC. Filled out from reference TRBV19 and TRBJ1-2, the complete variable domain reads DGGITQSPKYLFRKEGQNVTLSCEQNLNHDAMYWYRQDPGQGLRLIYYSQIVNDFQKGDIAEGYSVSREKKESFPLTVTSAQKNPTAFYLCASSMGKTGWRGYTFGSGTRLTVV.

The gene calls are TRBV9 and TRBJ1-1; the D gene is possibly TRBD1 (6 bases). This CDR3 is 14 amino acids long. CDR1 and CDR2 from the germline V gene are SGDLS and YYNGEE. V gave up 1 base and J gave up 5 bases, with 12 bases separating them. CDR3 residues: CASSVNSGDTEAFF. The CDR3 DNA reads TGTGCCAGCAGCGTAAACTCAGGGGATACTGAAGCTTTCTTT.

J is TRBJ1-6 and V is TRBV30; no definite D call. Trimming stripped 0 bases from V and 0 bases from J, with 12 bases between. The germline CDR1 and CDR2 sequences are GTSNPN and SVGIG (reference sequence). This CDR3 is 17 amino acids long. CDR3 sequence reads: CAWSVPGAASYNSPLHF. CDR3 nucleotide sequence: TGTGCCTGGAGTGTACCAGGTGCCGCCTCCTATAATTCACCCCTCCACTTT.

J is TRBJ2-5 and V is TRBV5-1; D gene unclear. This CDR3 spans 14 amino acids. Per the germline V gene, CDR1 is SGHRS and CDR2 is YFSETQ. V lost 4 bases and J 5 bases, leaving 15 bases between the germline ends. CDR3 in amino acids: CASSLEYAAETQYF. The DNA for the CDR3 is TGCGCCAGCAGCCTGGAATACGCGGCGGAGACCCAGTACTTC.

The chain has TRBV5-1 and TRBJ2-5; 7 bases are a match to TRBD2. CDR1 is SGHRS, CDR2 YFSETQ, per germline. The V gene end was trimmed by 4 bases and the J gene end by 3 bases; junction bases not matched to a gene: 6. CDR3 length: 14 residues. As DNA, the CDR3 is TGCGCCAGCAGCACATTACGGGGGGAAGAGACCCAGTACTTC. Translated, it gives CASSTLRGEETQYF.

There are a few counts of this clone. The chain recombines TRBV6-1 with TRBJ2-7, with a tentative D call TRBD1 (6 bases). The CDR3 extends over 13 amino acids. V lost 1 base to trimming and J lost 7 bases, with 11 bases between them. Germline values: CDR1 MNHNS, CDR2 SASEGT. The CDR3, as DNA: TGTGCCAGCAGTGAAGACAGGGAATTTGAGCAGTACTTC. This translates into CASSEDREFEQYF.

The chain is built from TRBV12-5 and TRBJ2-5, with no clear D. The germline V and J ends were trimmed by 3 bases and 1 base, with 12 bases remaining between them. Germline V lookup: CDR1 LGHNT, CDR2 FRNRAP. There are 15 residues in the CDR3. In DNA, the CDR3 is TGTGCTAGTGGTTTCCCTCGGGTAATCCAAGAGACCCAGTACTTC. Translated: CASGFPRVIQETQYF.

As DNA, the CDR3 is TGCGCCAGCAGCACGGAGGGGGGGACTGAAGCTTTCTTT. As protein: CASSTEGGTEAFF. The chain couples TRBV5-1 to TRBJ1-1; D might be TRBD1 (6 bases). The germline V gene encodes CDR1 SGHRS and CDR2 YFSETQ. The CDR3 is 13 amino acids. V was trimmed by 4 bases and J by 5 bases, leaving 12 bases between them.

The chain uses TRBV16 and TRBJ1-1; maybe TRBD1 (5 bases). This CDR3 is built from 15 residues. CDR1 is KGHSY, CDR2 FQNENV, per germline. V lost 7 bases and J lost 1, with 16 bases in between. As DNA, the CDR3 is TGTGCCAGCATGTCGTCCGGGACTCGGAACACTGAAGCTTTCTTT. Translated: CASMSSGTRNTEAFF.

The chain carries TRBV19 and TRBJ2-7; D unresolved. The V end was cut by 1 base, the J end by 0 bases, with 7 bases between. Germline CDR1 and CDR2: LNHDA and SQIVND (reference sequence). The length of the CDR3 is 14 residues. The CDR3 DNA reads as TGTGCCAGTAGTATAGCGGGTAGCTCCTACGAGCAGTACTTC. As protein: CASSIAGSSYEQYF.

The chain combines TRBV5-1 with TRBJ2-1; 9 bases fit TRBD2. In germline, CDR1 is SGHRS, CDR2 YFSETQ. CDR3 length: 15 residues. V lost 4 bases to trimming and J lost 2 bases; unmatched junction nucleotides: 4. The CDR3, as DNA: TGCGCCAGCAGCCAGAGGACTAGCGCCTACAATGAGCAGTTCTTC. Protein sequence: CASSQRTSAYNEQFF.

This clone appeared a few times. V is TRBV7-3 and J is TRBJ1-1; 7 bases are shared with TRBD1. The CDR3 totals 16 residues. After removal of 5 bases from V and 1 base from J, the junction contained 10 bases not matched to a gene. Germline CDR1 SGHTA, CDR2 FQGTGA. For the CDR3, the DNA is TGTGCCAGCAGCAAAGGACAGGTTCTAGGGAACACTGAAGCTTTCTTT. Amino acids: CASSKGQVLGNTEAFF.

This sequence joins TRBV29-1 and TRBJ1-1; maybe TRBD1 (5 bases). The CDR3 is 12 residues long. CDR1 and CDR2 from the germline V gene are SQVTM and ANQGSEA. Between the trimmed V and J ends, which lost 5 bases and 4 bases, there was a span of 11 bases. In DNA, the CDR3 is TGCAGCGTTCTTCGGGGGACCACTGAAGCTTTCTTT. Translating it yields CSVLRGTTEAFF.

Notes on this clone: The same CDR3 can be traced to other DNA sequences in this sample. The chain couples TRBV9 to TRBJ2-5, with TRBD1 as a possible D gene (6 bases). Looked up from germline, CDR1 is SGDLS and CDR2 is YYNGEE. V was clipped by 0 bases and J by 2 bases, with 8 bases between them. The CDR3 length is 14 residues. The CDR3, as DNA: TGTGCCAGCAGCGTAGGAGGACAGCAAGAGACCCAGTACTTC. Translated, it gives CASSVGGQQETQYF.

This chain links TRBV2 with TRBJ1-2; D may be TRBD1 (6 bases). CDR3 length: 13 residues. Trimming took off 6 bases at V and 3 bases at J, with 11 bases between the two ends. CDR1 SNHLY and CDR2 FYNNEI come from the germline V gene. DNA for the CDR3: TGTGCCAGCAGATCAGGGGTAGACTATGGCTACACCTTC. Translated, it gives CASRSGVDYGYTF.

V gene TRBV4-2 combines with J gene TRBJ2-5; 7 bases align to TRBD2. The CDR3 loop spans 15 amino acids. Germline CDR1 reads LGHNA; CDR2 reads YNFKEQ. The trim removed 1 base at V and 5 bases at J, leaving 7 bases unmatched. The CDR3, as DNA: TGTGCCAGCAGCCAAGCCGCGGGGGAAGGGGAGACCCAGTACTTC. Encoded protein: CASSQAAGEGETQYF.

The V and J genes are TRBV7-8 and TRBJ2-1; 10 bases are shared with TRBD1. V lost 5 bases, J lost 10 bases, and 11 bases stayed unmatched. The CDR3 covers 15 residues. CDR1 SGHVS and CDR2 FQNEAQ come from the germline V gene. This CDR3 is CASSLDRDRGQEQFF. CDR3 sequence (DNA): TGTGCCAGCAGCCTTGACCGGGACAGGGGACAGGAGCAGTTCTTC.

This clone occurred once. This chain joins TRBV28 and TRBJ2-2, with a weak D call TRBD1 (5 bases). Germline CDR1 is MDHEN and CDR2 is SYDVKM. CDR3 size: 15 residues. Trimming removed 7 bases at V and 4 bases at J, with 16 bases between. The CDR3, as DNA: TGTGCCAGCACCCTCCCCAGGGTGGGCACCGGGGAGCTGTTTTTT. It encodes CASTLPRVGTGELFF.

This clone turned up a few times. This sequence joins TRBV5-1 and TRBJ2-3; TRBD2 is a possible D gene (5 bases). CDR3 length: 11 amino acids. Trimming cost V 6 bases and J 13 bases, with 15 bases left between them. CDR1 is SGHRS and CDR2 is YFSETQ in the germline V gene. The CDR3 sequence is CASKDSRAEYF. DNA of the CDR3: TGCGCCAGCAAGGACTCGAGAGCAGAGTATTTT.

CDR3 sequence reads: CAWSGPIIASSGNTIYF. CDR3 coding DNA: TGTGCCTGGAGTGGCCCAATCATAGCCTCCTCTGGAAACACCATATATTTT. The rearrangement links TRBV30 to TRBJ1-3; D gene uncertain. V lost 1 base and J 0 bases, leaving 16 bases between the germline ends. There are 17 residues in the CDR3. CDR1 and CDR2 from the germline V gene are GTSNPN and SVGIG (reference sequence).

The rearrangement links TRBV5-4 to TRBJ2-1, with a weak D call TRBD2 (5 bases). The V gene lost 5 bases and the J gene lost 4 bases, with 19 bases spanning the gap. Germline V gene data show CDR1 as SGHNT and CDR2 as YYREEE (reference sequence). This CDR3 has 16 residues. CDR3 loop: CASREERTRSYNEQFF. CDR3 nucleotide sequence: TGTGCCAGCAGGGAGGAGCGGACCCGAAGTTACAATGAGCAGTTCTTC.

This clone has only one observation. The chain has TRBV2 and TRBJ2-3; 11 nucleotides line up with TRBD1. The CDR3 is 16 residues long. Germline V gene lookup returns CDR1 SNHLY and CDR2 FYNNEI. V lost 8 bases, J lost 5 bases, and 12 bases stayed unmatched. The CDR3 sequence is CASRPWTGGQVDTQYF. The DNA for the CDR3 is TGTGCCAGCCGTCCATGGACAGGGGGCCAGGTAGATACGCAGTATTTT.

The chain links TRBV29-1 to TRBJ2-1, with 8 bases that match TRBD2. Per germline, CDR1 SQVTM and CDR2 ANQGSEA. The V gene end was trimmed by 4 bases and the J gene end by 0 bases; junction bases not matched to a gene: 8. The CDR3 extends over 16 amino acids. CDR3 sequence: CSVVRGGSTSYNEQFF. CDR3 sequence (DNA): TGCAGCGTTGTTCGGGGGGGCTCTACCTCCTACAATGAGCAGTTCTTC.

This chain joins TRBV5-1 and TRBJ2-5; D uncertain. The DNA end is more similar to TRBJ2-7, so the J call may be wrong. CDR1 and CDR2 (germline): SGHRS, YFSETQ. The CDR3 runs 13 residues. As DNA, the CDR3 is TGCGCCAGCAGCTCACGGACGGACTACGAGCAGTACTTC. This sequence encodes CASSSRTDYEQYF.